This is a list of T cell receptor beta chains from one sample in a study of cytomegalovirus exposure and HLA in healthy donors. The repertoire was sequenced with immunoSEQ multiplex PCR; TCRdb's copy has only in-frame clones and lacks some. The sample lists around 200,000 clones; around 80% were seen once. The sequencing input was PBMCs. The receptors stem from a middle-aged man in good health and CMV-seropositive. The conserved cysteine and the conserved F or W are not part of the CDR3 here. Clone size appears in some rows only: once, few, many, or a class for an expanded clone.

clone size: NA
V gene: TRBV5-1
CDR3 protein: ASSTGQGNTEAF

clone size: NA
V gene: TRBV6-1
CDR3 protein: ASRIDRGMSEAF

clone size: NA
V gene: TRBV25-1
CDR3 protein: ASRSGYSSYNEQF

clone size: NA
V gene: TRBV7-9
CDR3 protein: ASSRTGQETQY

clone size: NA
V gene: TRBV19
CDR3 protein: ASKLAGPYEQY

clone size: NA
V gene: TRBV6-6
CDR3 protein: ASSKSGPYEQY

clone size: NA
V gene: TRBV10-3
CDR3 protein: AISQTGNTEAF

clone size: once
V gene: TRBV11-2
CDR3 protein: ASSLDSGYEQY

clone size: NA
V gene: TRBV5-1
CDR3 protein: ASSLGGEGNTEAF

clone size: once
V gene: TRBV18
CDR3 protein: ASSPRGQLYEQY

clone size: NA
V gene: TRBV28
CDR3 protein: ASSLRDWAVSGNTIY

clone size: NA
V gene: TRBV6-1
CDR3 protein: ASSYSRGGIQPQH

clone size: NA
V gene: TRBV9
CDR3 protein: ASSVLAGGDTQY

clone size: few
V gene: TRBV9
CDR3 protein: ASSVSSGRNTGELF

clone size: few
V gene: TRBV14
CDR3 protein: ASSPRMATGGIYEQY

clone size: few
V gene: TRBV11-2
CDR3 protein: ASSLGRGHIEQY

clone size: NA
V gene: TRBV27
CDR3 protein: ASRYRSSYNEQF

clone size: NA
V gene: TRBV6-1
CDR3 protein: ASTPTGSNYGYT

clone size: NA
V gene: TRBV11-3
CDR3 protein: ASSIWGQARNTEAF

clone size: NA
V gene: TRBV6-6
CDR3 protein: ASRPQGGGNQPQH

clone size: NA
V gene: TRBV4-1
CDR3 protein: ASSPGKGRGTYEQY

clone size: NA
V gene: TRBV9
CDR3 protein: ASSVGDRNTGELF

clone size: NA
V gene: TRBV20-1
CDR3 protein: SARVKREQY

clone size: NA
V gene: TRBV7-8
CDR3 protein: ASRARGASSSYNEQF

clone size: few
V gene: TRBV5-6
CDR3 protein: ASSLDRGSLNTEAF

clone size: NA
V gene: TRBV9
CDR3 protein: ASSVGRGGNQPQH

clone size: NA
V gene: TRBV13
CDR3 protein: ASSLGGREQF

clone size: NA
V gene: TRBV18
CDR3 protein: ASSPLAGVGNEQF